The clone carrying this T cell receptor beta chain was seen a few times. The target antigen is unknown. The authors ran a second PCR of roughly 6 to 12 cycles using a sample-barcoded 5' primer and a J-beta primer mix. TCRdb reprocessed the 5' RACE reads with MiXCR, giving one entry per CDR3 protein. The repertoire holds around 1,800,000 distinct CDR3 sequences, with more than 35% as singletons. The data derive from a study of blood T cells in healthy people across ages. General study points: PBMCs went unsorted, and a conclusive naive versus antigen-experienced comparison was therefore prevented.

The clonotype was recovered from a human donor in good health. The material sequenced was blood.

The CDR3 reads CAISSGTSGGNEQFF. The CDR3, as DNA: TGTGCCATCAGCTCCGGGACTAGCGGGGGGAATGAGCAGTTCTTC. The chain combines TRBV10-3 with TRBJ2-1; 15 positions agree with TRBD2. In germline, CDR1 is ENHRY, CDR2 SYGVKD. The J segment lost 7 bases and the V segment lost 6 bases, leaving 4 bases of the junction unmatched. This CDR3 contains 15 residues.